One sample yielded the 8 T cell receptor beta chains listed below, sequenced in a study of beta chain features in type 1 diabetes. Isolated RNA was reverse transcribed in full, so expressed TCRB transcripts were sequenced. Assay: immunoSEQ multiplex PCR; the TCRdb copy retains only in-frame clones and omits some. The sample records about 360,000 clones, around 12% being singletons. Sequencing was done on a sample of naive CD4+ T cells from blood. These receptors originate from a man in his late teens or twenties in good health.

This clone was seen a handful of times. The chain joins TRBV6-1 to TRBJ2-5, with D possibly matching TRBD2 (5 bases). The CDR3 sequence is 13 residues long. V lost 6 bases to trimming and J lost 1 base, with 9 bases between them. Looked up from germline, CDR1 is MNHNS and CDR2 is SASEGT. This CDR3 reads CASREGGQETQYF. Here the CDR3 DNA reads TGTGCCAGCAGAGAGGGTGGCCAAGAGACCCAGTACTTC.

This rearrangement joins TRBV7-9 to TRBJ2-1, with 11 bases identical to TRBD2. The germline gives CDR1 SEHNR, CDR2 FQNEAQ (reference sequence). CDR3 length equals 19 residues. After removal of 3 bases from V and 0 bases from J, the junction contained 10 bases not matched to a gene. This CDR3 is CASSFRGLAESNSYNEQFF. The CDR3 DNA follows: TGTGCCAGCAGCTTCCGGGGACTAGCGGAGTCGAACTCCTACAATGAGCAGTTCTTC.

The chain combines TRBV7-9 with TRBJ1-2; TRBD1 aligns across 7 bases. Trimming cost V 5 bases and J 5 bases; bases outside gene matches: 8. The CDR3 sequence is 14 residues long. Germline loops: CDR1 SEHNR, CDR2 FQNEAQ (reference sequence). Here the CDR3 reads CASSERQGRYGYTF. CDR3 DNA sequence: TGTGCCAGCAGCGAGCGACAGGGCCGGTATGGCTACACCTTC.

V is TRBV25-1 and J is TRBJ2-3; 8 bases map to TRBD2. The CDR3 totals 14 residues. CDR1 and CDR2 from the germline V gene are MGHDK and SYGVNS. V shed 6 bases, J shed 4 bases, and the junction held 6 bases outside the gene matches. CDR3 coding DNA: TGTGCCAGCAGCCTCGGGGGGGGGTCAGATACGCAGTATTTT. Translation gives CASSLGGGSDTQYF.

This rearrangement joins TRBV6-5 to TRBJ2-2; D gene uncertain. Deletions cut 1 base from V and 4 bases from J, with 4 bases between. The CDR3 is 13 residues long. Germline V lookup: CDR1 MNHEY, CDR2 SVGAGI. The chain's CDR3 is CASSYWSTGELFF. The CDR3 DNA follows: TGTGCCAGCAGTTACTGGAGCACCGGGGAGCTGTTTTTT.

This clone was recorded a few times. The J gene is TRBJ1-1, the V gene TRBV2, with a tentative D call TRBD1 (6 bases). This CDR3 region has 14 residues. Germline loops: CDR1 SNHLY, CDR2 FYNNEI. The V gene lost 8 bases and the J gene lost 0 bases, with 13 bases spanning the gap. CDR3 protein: CASEIQGLNTEAFF. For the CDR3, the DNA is TGTGCCAGCGAGATACAGGGATTGAACACTGAAGCTTTCTTT. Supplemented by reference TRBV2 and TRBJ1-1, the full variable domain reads EPEVTQTPSHQVTQMGQEVILRCVPISNHLYFYWYRQILGQKVEFLVSFYNNEISEKSEIFDDQFSVERPDGSNFTLKIRSTKLEDSAMYFCASEIQGLNTEAFFGQGTRLTVV.

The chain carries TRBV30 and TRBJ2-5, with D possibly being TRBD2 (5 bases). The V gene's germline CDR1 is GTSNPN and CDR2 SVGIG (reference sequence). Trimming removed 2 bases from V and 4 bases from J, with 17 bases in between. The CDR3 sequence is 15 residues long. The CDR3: CAWSTGSGYPETQYF. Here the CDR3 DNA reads TGTGCCTGGAGTACGGGGTCGGGATACCCAGAGACCCAGTACTTC.

The CDR3 coding sequence is TGCGCCAGCAGCCAAAATCCGGGACTAGCGGGAGCCCCAGATACGCAGTATTTT. This gives the protein CASSQNPGLAGAPDTQYF. The chain employs TRBV4-3 and TRBJ2-3; 14 bases are shared with TRBD2. V shed 2 bases and J 4 bases; nucleotides not matched to a gene: 8. The germline V gene has CDR1 LGHNA and CDR2 YSLEER. This CDR3 has 18 residues.